This entry is about one TCR beta chain. What it recognizes is unknown. The data stem from a study of cytomegalovirus exposure and HLA in healthy donors. The V gene end was trimmed by 4 bases and the J gene end by 0 bases; junction bases not matched to a gene: 4. The CDR3 is 15 residues long. CDR1 and CDR2 (germline): SGHNT, YYREEE (reference sequence). Study results and caveats: A later analysis found TCR association rates differed by HLA locus, highest for DRB1 and lowest for HLA-C. Generally TCR sequences proved uncommon, though certain public TCRs appeared in numerous donors. Through in vitro validation, three CMV-associated chains were shown to be specific for CMV antigens.

60 Vbeta and 13 Jbeta primers were used in PCR. TCRdb's copy holds only in-frame clones and misses some; the assay was immunoSEQ multiplex PCR. This sample has 210,000 or so clones, with 87% found just once. This chain connects TRBV5-4 to TRBJ2-7, with 10 bases fitting TRBD1. The receptor comes from a man aged 30 to 39 in good health and CMV-seronegative. Sample: PBMCs. The CDR3 sequence is CASSPGQGSSYEQYF. The CDR3 coding sequence is TGTGCCAGCAGCCCGGGACAGGGGTCCTCCTACGAGCAGTACTTC.